This T cell receptor (beta chain) came from a study of T cell responses to AZD1222 COVID-19 vaccine. General study results and limits: Vaccine-related CD4 TCRs covered spike, predominating at 160-218 and 743-854.

The data were produced by immunoSEQ multiplex PCR, yet TCRdb's version contains in-frame clones alone and is incomplete. This sample has around 160,000 clones; 70% to 90% occur once, and the top ten carry over 12%. In regard to this clone: Its antigen is not identified.

Trimming shortened V by 4 bases and J by 3 bases, and 13 bases separated the two germline ends. This CDR3 is built from 14 residues. Germline V gene data show CDR1 as SGHNT and CDR2 as YYREEE (reference sequence). This receptor was identified in an adult in good health. V gene TRBV5-4 combines with J gene TRBJ1-1; D gene uncertain. The sequencing here drew on peripheral blood, taken on day 0 of AZD1222 vaccination. CDR3 sequence reads: CASSPVGIDTEAFF. CDR3 DNA: TGTGCCAGCAGCCCCGTAGGGATAGACACTGAAGCTTTCTTT.